Listed below are T cell receptor beta chains from one sample, sequenced in a study of cytomegalovirus exposure and HLA in healthy donors. Measured with immunoSEQ multiplex PCR; TCRdb has only the in-frame clones, and not every one. The sample contains over 100,000 clones, under 85% of which appear only once. What was sequenced was PBMCs. The receptor set was obtained from a young man in good health and CMV-seropositive. Both conserved end residues are part of each CDR3. D genes are given only for firm matches. Rows give clone size only sometimes, using once, few, many, or a class for an expanded clone.

clone_size: NA; cdr3_length: 13; j_call: TRBJ1-5; d_call: NA; v_call: TRBV19; cdr3_nt: TGTGCCAGTAGTATCACAGGAAATCAGCCCCAGCATTTT; cdr3_aa: CASSITGNQPQHF
clone_size: NA; cdr3_length: 12; j_call: TRBJ1-1; d_call: NA; v_call: TRBV5-1; cdr3_nt: TGCGCCAGCAGCTCAGGGAACACTGAAGCTTTCTTT; cdr3_aa: CASSSGNTEAFF
clone_size: NA; cdr3_length: 11; j_call: TRBJ2-7; d_call: NA; v_call: TRBV20-1; cdr3_nt: TGCAGTGCTAGGGGGAGCTACGAGCAGTACTTC; cdr3_aa: CSARGSYEQYF
clone_size: NA; cdr3_length: 13; j_call: TRBJ2-5; d_call: NA; v_call: TRBV19; cdr3_nt: TGTGCCAGTAGTATTTTCGACTCGGAGACCCAGTACTTC; cdr3_aa: CASSIFDSETQYF
clone_size: NA; cdr3_length: 17; j_call: TRBJ1-1; d_call: NA; v_call: TRBV25-1; cdr3_nt: TGTGCCAGCAGTGCTTGGGTGGACACATATAAGGGCACTGAAGCTTTCTTT; cdr3_aa: CASSAWVDTYKGTEAFF
clone_size: NA; cdr3_length: 15; j_call: TRBJ2-3; d_call: TRBD1; v_call: TRBV28; cdr3_nt: TGTGCCAGCAGTTTGACAGGGGATCACGCAGATACGCAGTATTTT; cdr3_aa: CASSLTGDHADTQYF
clone_size: few; cdr3_length: 15; j_call: TRBJ1-4; d_call: TRBD1; v_call: TRBV7-9; cdr3_nt: TGTGCCAGCAGCAACGCGGCGACAGGGGGTGAAAAACTGTTTTTT; cdr3_aa: CASSNAATGGEKLFF
clone_size: NA; cdr3_length: 13; j_call: TRBJ2-2; d_call: NA; v_call: TRBV11-2; cdr3_nt: TGTGCCAGCAGCCCCGACACGAGTGGGGAGCTGTTTTTT; cdr3_aa: CASSPDTSGELFF
clone_size: NA; cdr3_length: 16; j_call: TRBJ1-1; d_call: NA; v_call: TRBV4-2; cdr3_nt: TGTGCCAGCAGCTTGATTCCGGGACACATGAACACTGAAGCTTTCTTT; cdr3_aa: CASSLIPGHMNTEAFF
clone_size: NA; cdr3_length: 15; j_call: TRBJ1-1; d_call: NA; v_call: TRBV7-9; cdr3_nt: TGTGCCAGCAGCTTTGGCGGGGGTTGGGACACTGAAGCTTTCTTT; cdr3_aa: CASSFGGGWDTEAFF
clone_size: NA; cdr3_length: 18; j_call: TRBJ1-6; d_call: NA; v_call: TRBV7-2; cdr3_nt: TGTGCCAGCAGCTTAGGACCCCTGAGGAGCTCCTATAATTCACCCCTCCACTTT; cdr3_aa: CASSLGPLRSSYNSPLHF
clone_size: NA; cdr3_length: 16; j_call: TRBJ1-4; d_call: TRBD1; v_call: TRBV19; cdr3_nt: TGTGCCAGTAGTACCGGGACAGTTGCAACTAATGAAAAACTGTTTTTT; cdr3_aa: CASSTGTVATNEKLFF
clone_size: NA; cdr3_length: 15; j_call: TRBJ1-5; d_call: NA; v_call: TRBV6-5; cdr3_nt: TGTGCCAGCAGGCTAACACAGGGTCGGAGCCAGCCCCAGCATTTT; cdr3_aa: CASRLTQGRSQPQHF